This T cell receptor (beta chain) was recorded in a study of monozygotic twins with inflammatory bowel disease. Study observations and caveats: Sharing of clonotypes with others was lower in IBD patients than in healthy twins, and this was especially so with disease activity. Support for any single strong IBD-associated signal or clonotype was not found.

Of note for this clonotype: What it binds is unknown.

TCRdb reanalyzed the 5' RACE reads and collapses them to one entry per CDR3 protein, without DNA. The listing contains about 300,000 distinct CDR3 sequences. The CDR3 contains 14 residues. CDR1 SQVTM and CDR2 ANQGSEA come from the germline V gene. The receptor was derived from a human donor with ulcerative colitis or Crohn's disease, or a healthy co-twin of an affected twin (not recorded which). Sample: blood. The chain carries TRBV29-1 and TRBJ2-3; lacking DNA, the TRBD1 call made by TCRdb goes unchecked. The CDR3 loop is CSVWDRGHTDTQYF.